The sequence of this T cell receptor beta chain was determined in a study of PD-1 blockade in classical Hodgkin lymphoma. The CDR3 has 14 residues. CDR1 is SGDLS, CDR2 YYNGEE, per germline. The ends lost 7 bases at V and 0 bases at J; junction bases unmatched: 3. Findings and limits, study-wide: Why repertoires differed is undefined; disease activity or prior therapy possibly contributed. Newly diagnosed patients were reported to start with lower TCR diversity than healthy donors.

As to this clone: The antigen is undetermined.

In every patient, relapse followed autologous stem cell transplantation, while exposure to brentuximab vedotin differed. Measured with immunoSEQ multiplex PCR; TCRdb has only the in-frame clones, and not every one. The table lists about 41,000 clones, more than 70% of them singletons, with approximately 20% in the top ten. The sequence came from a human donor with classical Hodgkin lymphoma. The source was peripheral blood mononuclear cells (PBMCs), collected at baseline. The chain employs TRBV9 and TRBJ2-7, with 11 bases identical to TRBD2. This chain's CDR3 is CASGGTSGSYEQYF. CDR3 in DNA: TGTGCCAGCGGAGGGACTAGCGGCTCCTACGAGCAGTACTTC.